Listed below are T cell receptor beta chains from one sample, sequenced in a study of blood T cell repertoires in COVID-19. Assay used: immunoSEQ multiplex PCR; TCRdb lists only in-frame clones, some missing. The sample includes 250,000 or so clones, 70% to 90% of them seen just once. Sequencing used peripheral blood. These receptors came from a woman younger than 45 with active or convalescent COVID-19. CDR3s include the opening cysteine and the closing phenylalanine or tryptophan. Fields, in order: CDR3 length, clone size, J gene, D gene, V gene, CDR3 DNA, CDR3 protein. The D gene is left open where the match is weak. Expanded clones get a size class; other rows say once, few or many, or leave the size out.

CDR3 length: 16
clone size: NA
J gene: TRBJ2-6
D gene: TRBD1
V gene: TRBV30
CDR3 DNA: TGTGCCTGGGAAACAGGGGGTAGTCCTGGGGCCAACGTCCTGACTTTC
CDR3 protein: CAWETGGSPGANVLTF

CDR3 length: 14
clone size: NA
J gene: TRBJ2-1
D gene: NA
V gene: TRBV7-2
CDR3 DNA: TGTGCCAGCAGCTTTCCCAGGGGCTACAATGAGCAGTTCTTC
CDR3 protein: CASSFPRGYNEQFF

CDR3 length: 16
clone size: NA
J gene: TRBJ2-3
D gene: NA
V gene: TRBV3-1/TRBV3-2
CDR3 DNA: TGTGCCAGCAGCCTCTCCGGTGGAGGGATCACAGATACGCAGTATTTT
CDR3 protein: CASSLSGGGITDTQYF

CDR3 length: 15
clone size: NA
J gene: TRBJ2-5
D gene: NA
V gene: TRBV23-1
CDR3 DNA: TGCGCCAGCAGTCAACCCAAACAGGGGAGGGAGACCCAGTACTTC
CDR3 protein: CASSQPKQGRETQYF

CDR3 length: 13
clone size: NA
J gene: TRBJ2-7
D gene: NA
V gene: TRBV10-2
CDR3 DNA: TGCGCCAGCAACCGGGGGGCCGACTACGAGCAGTACTTC
CDR3 protein: CASNRGADYEQYF

CDR3 length: 13
clone size: NA
J gene: TRBJ2-1
D gene: TRBD2
V gene: TRBV24-1
CDR3 DNA: TGTGCCACCCGGACTAGCGGGGGCAATGAGCAGTTCTTC
CDR3 protein: CATRTSGGNEQFF

CDR3 length: 14
clone size: once
J gene: TRBJ1-3
D gene: NA
V gene: TRBV18
CDR3 DNA: TGTGCCAGCTCACCTACAGGGTGGGGAAACACCATATATTTT
CDR3 protein: CASSPTGWGNTIYF

CDR3 length: 16
clone size: NA
J gene: TRBJ2-7
D gene: NA
V gene: TRBV7-8
CDR3 DNA: TGTGCCAGCAGCCTAGGCGTGAGAGGCGGTACCTACGAGCAGTACTTC
CDR3 protein: CASSLGVRGGTYEQYF

CDR3 length: 18
clone size: NA
J gene: TRBJ2-5
D gene: TRBD2
V gene: TRBV4-3
CDR3 DNA: TGCGCCAGCAGCCAGGGGGCTAGCGGGGGAGGACCTCAAGAGACCCAGTACTTC
CDR3 protein: CASSQGASGGGPQETQYF

CDR3 length: 14
clone size: NA
J gene: TRBJ2-3
D gene: TRBD2
V gene: TRBV29-1
CDR3 DNA: TGCAGCGTGATGGGACTAGCGGGGGCGGATACGCAGTATTTT
CDR3 protein: CSVMGLAGADTQYF

CDR3 length: 14
clone size: NA
J gene: TRBJ1-1
D gene: TRBD1
V gene: TRBV6-5
CDR3 DNA: TGTGCCAGCATCATGGACAGGGGGCGTATTGAAGCTTTCTTT
CDR3 protein: CASIMDRGRIEAFF

CDR3 length: 15
clone size: NA
J gene: TRBJ2-5
D gene: TRBD2
V gene: TRBV5-1
CDR3 DNA: TGCGCCAGCAGCTTGGGGACTAGCGGGCTGGGGACCCAGTACTTC
CDR3 protein: CASSLGTSGLGTQYF

CDR3 length: 16
clone size: NA
J gene: TRBJ1-1
D gene: NA
V gene: TRBV7-9
CDR3 DNA: TGTGCCAGCAGCGTTCTGGAGGGGAACCCGGGCACTGAAGCTTTCTTT
CDR3 protein: CASSVLEGNPGTEAFF

CDR3 length: 17
clone size: NA
J gene: TRBJ1-6
D gene: NA
V gene: TRBV21-1
CDR3 DNA: TGTGCCAGCAGCAAAAAAGGAGGGGGGGCGCGCAATTCACCCCTCCACTTT
CDR3 protein: CASSKKGGGARNSPLHF

CDR3 length: 19
clone size: NA
J gene: TRBJ1-4
D gene: NA
V gene: TRBV24-1
CDR3 DNA: TGTGCCACCAGTGGGGGAGTGGGGACAAGTTCGAGGGTAAATGAAAAACTGTTTTTT
CDR3 protein: CATSGGVGTSSRVNEKLFF

CDR3 length: 16
clone size: NA
J gene: TRBJ1-2
D gene: TRBD1
V gene: TRBV5-1
CDR3 DNA: TGCGCCAGCAGCCAAGGACAGGGTTGGGACGCATATGGCTACACCTTC
CDR3 protein: CASSQGQGWDAYGYTF

CDR3 length: 14
clone size: NA
J gene: TRBJ1-5
D gene: NA
V gene: TRBV19
CDR3 DNA: TGTGCCACCACGAACTGGAGGAGCAATCAGCCCCAGCATTTT
CDR3 protein: CATTNWRSNQPQHF